Here is one TCR beta chain with its context. Its target is not known. Alongside a J-beta primer mix, a sample-barcoded 5' primer served in a second PCR lasting 7 to 11 cycles. MiXCR, run by TCRdb on the 5' RACE reads, gives a single entry per CDR3 protein. The top ten hold around 15% of the sample, which has about 900,000 distinct CDR3 sequences, roughly 48% seen once. The entry originates in a study of blood T cells in healthy people across ages. The authors extracted at least 6 micrograms of total RNA per sample. The V end was cut by 4 bases, the J end by 0 bases, with 13 bases between. CDR1 and CDR2 from the germline V gene are MDHEN and SYDVKM. The CDR3 contains 15 residues. Regarding the study as a whole: Naive T cell percentage and TCR beta diversity correlated strongly. Diversity figures based on one million T cells were deemed too low.

The receptor was derived from a man aged 25-45 years in good health. This chain uses TRBV28 with TRBJ2-7, with D possibly being TRBD1 (6 bases). Input material: blood. CDR3 in amino acids: CASSSQDSSSYEQYF. In nucleotides, the CDR3 is TGTGCCAGCAGTTCGCAGGACAGTTCCTCCTACGAGCAGTACTTC.